Described below is a single T cell receptor beta chain sequence and its context. These data are taken from a study of blood T cell repertoires in COVID-19. Study-level information: Samples came from the United States, Italy and Spain, spanning acute and convalescent COVID-19. Sources were T cells, B-cell-depleted T cells, or PBMCs; the material itself was cDNA or gDNA.

In the authors' workflow: Reference gene primer amplification gave estimated nucleated cell counts. The method was immunoSEQ multiplex PCR; TCRdb's version includes in-frame clones alone and lacks a portion of them. The V and J calls and clone size come from that table; D and trimming were worked out from the DNA. The repertoire includes over 200,000 clones, around three quarters of them detected once, and 2.5% to 4% sits in the top ten. The V and J ends lost 2 bases and 7 bases respectively, with 12 bases between them. The CDR3 is made up of 15 amino acids. CDR1 and CDR2 (germline): LGHDT, YNNKEL (reference sequence).

V gene TRBV3-1 (or the pseudogene TRBV3-2) combines with J gene TRBJ1-6, with a tentative D call TRBD1 (6 bases). Sample: peripheral blood. This receptor was identified in a woman of 80 years or more with acute or convalescent COVID-19. The CDR3 coding sequence is TGTGCCAGCAGCCAATCACAGGGAGGGAATTCACCCCTCCACTTT. Its protein product is CASSQSQGGNSPLHF.